The present T cell receptor (beta chain) was sequenced within a study of T cell responses to AZD1222 COVID-19 vaccine. Analysis merged second doses at about 4 or about 12 weeks. The germline CDR1 and CDR2 sequences are SGDLS and YYNGEE. The CDR3 is 17 residues long. J was trimmed by 2 bases and V by 4 bases; bases with no gene match: 6. Sequencing was performed with immunoSEQ multiplex PCR; in TCRdb, only in-frame clones are kept and a portion is missing. Of about 94,000 clones in the sample, roughly 90% are singletons; the top ten hold about an eighth. The gene calls are TRBV9 and TRBJ2-6; 10 positions match TRBD1. The starting material was peripheral blood, obtained 28 days after the second AZD1222 dose. The TCR comes from an adult who received the AZD1222 COVID-19 vaccine. CDR3 coding DNA: TGTGCCAGCAGCTCGACAGGGGGCAGTACTGGGGCCAACGTCCTGACTTTC. It encodes CASSSTGGSTGANVLTF.